This T cell receptor (beta chain) was documented in a study of cytomegalovirus exposure and HLA in healthy donors. Whole-study context: The Caucasian-associated ancestry cluster held about 80% of 300 to 500 genotyped donors. Study-wide points: Roughly uniform sequencing depth across donors was assumed, possibly incorrectly. About 87% or about 30% of the time was how often most TCR beta V segments were productive, according to an earlier analysis.

60 Vbeta and 13 Jbeta primers were used in PCR. TCRdb's copy holds only in-frame clones and misses some; the assay was immunoSEQ multiplex PCR. Found here are about 170,000 clones, roughly four fifths of them singletons; the top ten hold roughly 3%. In nominal health when sampled, donors likely had unrecorded immune exposures nonetheless. With regard to this clone: Its antigen is not identified.

The material sequenced was PBMCs. The clonotype was recovered from a woman aged 50 to 60 in good health and CMV-seropositive.

The CDR3 loop reads CASSWGTGQGMQFF. The CDR3 region has the DNA TGTGCCAGCAGCTGGGGGACGGGGCAGGGGATGCAGTTCTTC. V is TRBV5-5 and J is TRBJ2-1; D might be TRBD1 (6 bases). CDR3 length: 14 residues. The germline V gene encodes CDR1 SGHKS and CDR2 YYEKEE (reference sequence). Trimming removed 3 bases from V and 12 bases from J, with 19 bases in between.